The present T cell receptor (beta chain) was sequenced within a study of cytomegalovirus exposure and HLA in healthy donors. The PCR made use of 60 Vbeta and 13 Jbeta primers. The method was immunoSEQ multiplex PCR; TCRdb's version includes in-frame clones alone and lacks a portion of them. The sample records 120,000 or so clones, 10% to 13% being singletons. Overall study results and limits: Of the V segments, some could not be distinguished, including TRBV6-2 and TRBV6-3, and were excluded. One cluster of highly shared sequence variants probably arose as a sequencing artifact. When a later analysis compared HLA-associated TCR beta chains with equally common others, the HLA-associated chains turned out to be more clonally expanded and to have lower generation probabilities. Through in vitro validation, a few CMV-associated chains were shown to be specific for CMV antigens.

The germline V gene encodes CDR1 SEHNR and CDR2 FQNEAQ (reference sequence). The CDR3 has 11 residues. This clone has a handful of counts. Its antigen is undetermined. Germline is not matched at one junction end, which may reflect a read error. Material for sequencing was PBMCs. The clonotype comes from a woman aged 18-29 years in good health and CMV-seropositive. The chain combines TRBV7-9 with TRBJ1-2; D uncertain. This CDR3 is CASSLVTEALF. For the CDR3, the DNA is TGTGCCAGCAGCTTGGTCACTGAGGCGCTTTTC.